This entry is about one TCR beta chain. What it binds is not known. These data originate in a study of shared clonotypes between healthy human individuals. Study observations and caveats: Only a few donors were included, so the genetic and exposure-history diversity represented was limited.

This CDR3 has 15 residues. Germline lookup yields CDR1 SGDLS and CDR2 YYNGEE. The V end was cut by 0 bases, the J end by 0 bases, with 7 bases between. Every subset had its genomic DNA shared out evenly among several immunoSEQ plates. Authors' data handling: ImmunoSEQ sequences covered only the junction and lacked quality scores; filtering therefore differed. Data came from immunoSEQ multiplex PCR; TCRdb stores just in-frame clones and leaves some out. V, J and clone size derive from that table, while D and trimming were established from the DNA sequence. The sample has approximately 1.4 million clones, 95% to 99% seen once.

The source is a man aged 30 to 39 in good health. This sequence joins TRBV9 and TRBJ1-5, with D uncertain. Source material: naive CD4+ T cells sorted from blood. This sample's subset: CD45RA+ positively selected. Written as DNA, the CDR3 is TGTGCCAGCAGCGTAGATGAATATAGCAATCAGCCCCAGCATTTT. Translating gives CASSVDEYSNQPQHF.